This T cell receptor (beta chain) was sequenced during a study of T cell repertoires in cytomegalovirus infection. Background on the study: Matching HLA type and CMV infection were both indicated by public TCR beta signatures. The study's findings and limits: Frequencies of public TCR beta families were cumulated, and this identified carriers of CMV plus the relevant HLA. The ex vivo response was dominated by HLA-C-restricted CMV-specific TCR beta clonotypes.

MiXCR, applied by TCRdb to the reads, yields one record per CDR3 protein. The table lists 300,000 to 400,000 distinct CDR3 sequences, about a sixth of them singletons. Germline CDR1 and CDR2: MGHRA and YSYEKL. Trimming at V came to 5 bases and at J to 7 bases, leaving 10 bases not matched to a gene. CDR3 length equals 17 residues. Comment on this clonotype: As yet, its antigen is unknown. A much bigger clone sits one base away, suggesting this may be a read error.

The receptor was derived from a human donor in good health (CMV status not recorded). Some clones in this sample may be carry-over from other donors' samples. Sequencing was carried out using PBMCs. The chain couples TRBV4-1 to TRBJ2-1, with 14 bases aligning to TRBD2. The CDR3 loop is CASSTSRWTSGRNEQFF. DNA of the CDR3: TGCGCCAGCAGCACTAGTCGTTGGACTAGCGGGAGGAATGAGCAGTTCTTC.